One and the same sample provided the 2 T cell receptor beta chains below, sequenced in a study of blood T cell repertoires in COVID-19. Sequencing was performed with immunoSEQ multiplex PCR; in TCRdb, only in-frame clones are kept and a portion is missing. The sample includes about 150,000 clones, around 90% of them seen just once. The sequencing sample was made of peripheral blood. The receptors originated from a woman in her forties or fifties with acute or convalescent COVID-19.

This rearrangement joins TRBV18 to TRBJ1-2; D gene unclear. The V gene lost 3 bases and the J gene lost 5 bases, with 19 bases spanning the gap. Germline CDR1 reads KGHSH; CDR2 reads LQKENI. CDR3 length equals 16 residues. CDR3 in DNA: TGTGCCAGCTCACCCGGGAGCGGGCAAGGGCCTTATGGCTACACCTTC. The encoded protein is CASSPGSGQGPYGYTF.

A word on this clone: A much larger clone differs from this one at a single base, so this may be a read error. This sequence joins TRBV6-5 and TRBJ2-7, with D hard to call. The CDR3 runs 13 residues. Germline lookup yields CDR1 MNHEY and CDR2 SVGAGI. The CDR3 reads CASSYMEQGEQYF. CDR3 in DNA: TGTGCCAGTAGTTATATGGAGCAAGGCGAGCAGTACTTC.